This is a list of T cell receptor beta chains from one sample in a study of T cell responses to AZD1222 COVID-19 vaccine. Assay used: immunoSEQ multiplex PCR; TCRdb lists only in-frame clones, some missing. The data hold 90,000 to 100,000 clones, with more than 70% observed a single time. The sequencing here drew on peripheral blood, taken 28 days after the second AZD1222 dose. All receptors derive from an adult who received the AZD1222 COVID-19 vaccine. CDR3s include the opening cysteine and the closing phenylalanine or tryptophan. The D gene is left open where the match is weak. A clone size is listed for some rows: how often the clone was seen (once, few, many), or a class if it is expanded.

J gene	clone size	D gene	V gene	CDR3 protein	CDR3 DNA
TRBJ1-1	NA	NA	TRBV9	CASSSGLLNTEAFF	TGTGCCAGCAGCTCGGGACTCTTGAACACTGAAGCTTTCTTT
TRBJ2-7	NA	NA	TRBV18	CASSPIRVYEQYF	TGTGCCAGCTCACCCATCAGGGTCTACGAGCAGTACTTC
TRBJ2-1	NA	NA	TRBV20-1	CSAAAVNEQFF	TGCAGTGCCGCAGCTGTGAATGAGCAGTTCTTC
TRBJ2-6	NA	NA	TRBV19	CASRTGSSGANVLTF	TGTGCCAGTAGGACAGGTTCCTCTGGGGCCAACGTCCTGACTTTC
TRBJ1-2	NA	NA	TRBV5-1	CASSWEGSANYGYTF	TGCGCCAGCAGCTGGGAGGGGTCAGCTAACTATGGCTACACCTTC
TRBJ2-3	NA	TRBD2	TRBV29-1	CSVAGSGADTQYF	TGCAGCGTTGCCGGTAGCGGGGCAGATACGCAGTATTTT
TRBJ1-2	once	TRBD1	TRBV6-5	CATSRQGAGYGYTF	TGTGCCACCTCCAGACAGGGAGCTGGATATGGCTACACCTTC
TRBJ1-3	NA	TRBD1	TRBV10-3	CAISDLRQGGSGNTIYF	TGTGCCATCAGTGATCTCCGACAGGGGGGCTCTGGAAACACCATATATTTT
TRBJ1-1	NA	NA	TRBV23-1	CASSQSLTTEAFF	TGCGCCAGCAGTCAATCGTTGACAACTGAAGCTTTCTTT
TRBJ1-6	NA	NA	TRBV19	CASTLRGSDSPLHF	TGTGCCAGTACCCTGAGGGGTTCGGATTCACCCCTCCACTTT
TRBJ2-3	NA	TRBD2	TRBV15	CATSKTSGGTDTQYF	TGTGCCACCAGCAAGACTAGCGGAGGCACAGATACGCAGTATTTT
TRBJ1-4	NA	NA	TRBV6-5	CASSYSQGRGEKLFF	TGTGCCAGCAGTTACTCGCAGGGGCGCGGTGAAAAACTGTTTTTT
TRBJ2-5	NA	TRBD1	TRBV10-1	CASSKTGGEKTQYF	TGCGCCAGCAGTAAGACAGGGGGCGAGAAGACCCAGTACTTC
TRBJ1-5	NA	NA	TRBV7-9	CASSSNVVTVNSNQPQHF	TGTGCCAGCAGCTCGAACGTCGTGACAGTTAATAGCAATCAGCCCCAGCATTTT
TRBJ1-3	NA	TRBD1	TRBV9	CASSSTGGSGNTIYF	TGTGCCAGCAGCTCAACAGGGGGCTCTGGAAACACCATATATTTT
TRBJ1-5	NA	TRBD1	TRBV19	CASSPRTGMTSNQPQHF	TGTGCCAGTAGTCCACGGACAGGGATGACTAGCAATCAGCCCCAGCATTTT
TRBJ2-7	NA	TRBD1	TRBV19	CASSRQGAYSHEQYF	TGTGCCAGTAGTAGACAGGGGGCCTACTCCCACGAGCAGTACTTC
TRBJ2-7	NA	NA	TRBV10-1	CASSESSGNRFHEQYF	TGCGCCAGCAGTGAGTCGTCCGGAAACAGGTTCCACGAGCAGTACTTC
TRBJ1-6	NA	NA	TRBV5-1	CASRSYRDISSPLHF	TGCGCCAGCCGATCCTACCGGGACATCTCTTCACCCCTCCACTTT
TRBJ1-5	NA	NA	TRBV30	CAWTEGGDQPQHF	TGTGCCTGGACCGAAGGTGGGGATCAGCCCCAGCATTTT
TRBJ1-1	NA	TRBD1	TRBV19	CASSTRQGSTEAFF	TGTGCCAGTAGTACTAGACAGGGGTCCACTGAAGCTTTCTTT
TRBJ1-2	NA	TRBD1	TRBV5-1	CASSLAGDRGIGYTF	TGCGCCAGCAGCTTGGCCGGGGACAGGGGTATCGGCTACACCTTC
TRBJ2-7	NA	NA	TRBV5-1	CASSLEAVFYEQYF	TGCGCCAGCAGCTTGGAAGCGGTTTTTTACGAGCAGTACTTC
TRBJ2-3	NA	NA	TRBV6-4	CASSDRPTDTQYF	TGTGCCAGCAGTGATCGTCCCACAGATACGCAGTATTTT
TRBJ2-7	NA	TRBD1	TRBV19	CASSIRGGAQHEQYF	TGTGCCAGTAGTATACGAGGGGGCGCCCAGCACGAGCAGTACTTC
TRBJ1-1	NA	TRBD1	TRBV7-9	CATTHIDRETEAFF	TGTGCCACCACCCATATCGACAGGGAAACTGAAGCTTTCTTT
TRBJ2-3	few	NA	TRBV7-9	CASSLNREHTDTQYF	TGTGCCAGCAGCTTAAATCGGGAGCATACAGATACGCAGTATTTT
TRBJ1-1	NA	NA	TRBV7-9	CASSFTGSNTEAFF	TGTGCCAGCAGCTTTACAGGCTCGAACACTGAAGCTTTCTTT
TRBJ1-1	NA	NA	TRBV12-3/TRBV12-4	CASSKNTSPVFF	TGTGCCAGCAGTAAAAACACCAGTCCAGTATTCTTT
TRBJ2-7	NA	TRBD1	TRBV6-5	CASRDRDYYEQYF	TGTGCCAGCAGGGACAGGGATTACTACGAGCAGTACTTC
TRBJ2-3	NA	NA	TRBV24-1	CATSAPERGTDTQYF	TGTGCCACCAGTGCTCCGGAACGGGGCACAGATACGCAGTATTTT
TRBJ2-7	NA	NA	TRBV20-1	CSASNLRKALSYEQYF	TGCAGTGCTAGTAATCTCCGAAAGGCACTCTCCTACGAGCAGTACTTC
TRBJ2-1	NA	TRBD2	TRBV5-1	CASSFGATGGRWDEQFF	TGCGCCAGCAGCTTTGGCGCTACTGGCGGGAGATGGGATGAGCAGTTCTTC
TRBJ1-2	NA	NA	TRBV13	CASSLDPRQAPGDGYTF	TGTGCCAGCAGCTTAGACCCCCGACAGGCGCCTGGGGATGGCTACACCTTC